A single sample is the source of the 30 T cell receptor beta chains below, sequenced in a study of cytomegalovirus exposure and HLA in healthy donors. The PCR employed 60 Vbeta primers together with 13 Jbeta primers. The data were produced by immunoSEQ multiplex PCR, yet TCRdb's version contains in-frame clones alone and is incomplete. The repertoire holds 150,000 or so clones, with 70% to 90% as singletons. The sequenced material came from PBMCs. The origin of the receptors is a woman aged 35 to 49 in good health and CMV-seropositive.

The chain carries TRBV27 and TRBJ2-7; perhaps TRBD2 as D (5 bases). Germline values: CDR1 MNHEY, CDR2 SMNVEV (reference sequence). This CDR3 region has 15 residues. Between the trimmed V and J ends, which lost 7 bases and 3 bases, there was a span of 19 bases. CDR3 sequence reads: CASNLSGPRGYEQYF. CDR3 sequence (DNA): TGTGCCAGCAACCTCAGTGGGCCACGGGGCTACGAGCAGTACTTC.

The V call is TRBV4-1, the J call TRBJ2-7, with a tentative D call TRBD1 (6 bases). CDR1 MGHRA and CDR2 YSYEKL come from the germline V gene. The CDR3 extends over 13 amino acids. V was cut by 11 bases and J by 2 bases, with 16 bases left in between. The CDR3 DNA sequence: TGCGCCTCTACAGGGTCCCCTACCTACGAGCAGTACTTC. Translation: CASTGSPTYEQYF.

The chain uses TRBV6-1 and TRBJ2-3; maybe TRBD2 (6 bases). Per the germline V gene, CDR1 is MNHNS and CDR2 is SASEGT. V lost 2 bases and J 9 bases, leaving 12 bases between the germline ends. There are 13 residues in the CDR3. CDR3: CASSEPAGRTQYF. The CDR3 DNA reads TGTGCCAGCAGTGAACCCGCAGGGAGGACGCAGTATTTT.

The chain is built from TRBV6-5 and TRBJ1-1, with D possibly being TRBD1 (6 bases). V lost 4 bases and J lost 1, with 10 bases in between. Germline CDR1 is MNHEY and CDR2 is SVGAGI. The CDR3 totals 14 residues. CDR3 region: CASSSGHPNTEAFF. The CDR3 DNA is TGTGCCAGCAGTTCGGGACACCCGAACACTGAAGCTTTCTTT.

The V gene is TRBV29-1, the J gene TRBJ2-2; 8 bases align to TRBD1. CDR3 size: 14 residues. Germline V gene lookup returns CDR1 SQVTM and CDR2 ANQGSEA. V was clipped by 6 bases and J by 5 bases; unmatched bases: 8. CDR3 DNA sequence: TGCAGCGTATCTACAGGGGGTCTTACCGGGGAGCTGTTTTTT. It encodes CSVSTGGLTGELFF.

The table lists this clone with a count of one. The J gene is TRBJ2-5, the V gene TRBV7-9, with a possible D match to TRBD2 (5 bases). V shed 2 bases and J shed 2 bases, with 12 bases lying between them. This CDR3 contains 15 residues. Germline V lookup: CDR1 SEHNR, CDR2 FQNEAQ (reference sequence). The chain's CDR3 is CASSLTGVPQETQYF. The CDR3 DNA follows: TGTGCCAGCAGCTTAACCGGGGTGCCACAAGAGACCCAGTACTTC.

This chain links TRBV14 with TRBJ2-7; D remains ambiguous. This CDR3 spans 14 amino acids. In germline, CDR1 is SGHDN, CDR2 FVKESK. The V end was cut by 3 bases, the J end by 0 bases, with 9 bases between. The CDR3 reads CASSHKRNSYEQYF. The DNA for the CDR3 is TGTGCCAGCAGCCATAAGCGCAACTCCTACGAGCAGTACTTC.

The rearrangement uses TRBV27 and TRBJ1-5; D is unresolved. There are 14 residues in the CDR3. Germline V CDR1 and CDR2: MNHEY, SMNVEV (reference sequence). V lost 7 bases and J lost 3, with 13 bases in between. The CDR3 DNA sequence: TGTGCCAGCAAAACAACCCGATCCAATCAGCCCCAGCATTTT. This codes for CASKTTRSNQPQHF.

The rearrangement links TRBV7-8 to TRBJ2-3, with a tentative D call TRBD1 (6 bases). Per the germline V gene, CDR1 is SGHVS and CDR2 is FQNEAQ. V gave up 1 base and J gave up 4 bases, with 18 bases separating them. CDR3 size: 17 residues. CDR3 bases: TGTGCCAGCAGCTTAGATAGAGCAGGGGCGAGTTCAGATACGCAGTATTTT. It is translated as CASSLDRAGASSDTQYF. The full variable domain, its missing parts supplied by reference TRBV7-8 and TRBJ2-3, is GAGVSQSPRYKVAKRGQDVALRCDPISGHVSLFWYQQALGQGPEFLTYFQNEAQLDKSGLPSDRFFAERPEGSVSTLKIQRTQQEDSAVYLCASSLDRAGASSDTQYFGPGTRLTVL.

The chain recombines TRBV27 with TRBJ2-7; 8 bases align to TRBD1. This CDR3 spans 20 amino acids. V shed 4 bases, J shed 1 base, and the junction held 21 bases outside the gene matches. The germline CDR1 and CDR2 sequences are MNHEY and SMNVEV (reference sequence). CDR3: CASSSRRGQGKPAWSYEQYF. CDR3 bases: TGTGCCAGCAGTTCGAGGAGAGGACAGGGCAAACCGGCCTGGTCCTACGAGCAGTACTTC.

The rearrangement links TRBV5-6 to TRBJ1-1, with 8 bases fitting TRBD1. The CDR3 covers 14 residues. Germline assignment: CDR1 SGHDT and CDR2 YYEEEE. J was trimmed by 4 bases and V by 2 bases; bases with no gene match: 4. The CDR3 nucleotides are TGTGCCAGCAGCTTCGGACAGGGAGGCACTGAAGCTTTCTTT. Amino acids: CASSFGQGGTEAFF.

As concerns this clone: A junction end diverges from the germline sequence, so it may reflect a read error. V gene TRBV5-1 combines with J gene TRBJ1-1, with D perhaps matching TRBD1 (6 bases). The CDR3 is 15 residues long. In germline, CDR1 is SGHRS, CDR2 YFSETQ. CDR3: CASSLNLGAVAEASF. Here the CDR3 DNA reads TGCGCCAGCAGCTTGAACCTGGGGGCAGTGGCTGAAGCTTCCTTT. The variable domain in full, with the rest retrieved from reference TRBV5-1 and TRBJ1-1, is KAGVTQTPRYLIKTRGQQVTLSCSPISGHRSVSWYQQTPGQGLQFLFEYFSETQRNKGNFPGRFSGRQFSNSRSEMNVSTLELGDSALYLCASSLNLGAVAEASFGQGTRLTVV.

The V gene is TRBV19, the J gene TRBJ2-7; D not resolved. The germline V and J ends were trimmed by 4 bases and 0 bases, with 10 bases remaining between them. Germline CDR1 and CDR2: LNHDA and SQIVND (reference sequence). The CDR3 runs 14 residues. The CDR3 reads CASSTQAGSYEQYF. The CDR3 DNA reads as TGTGCCAGTAGTACTCAAGCTGGCTCCTACGAGCAGTACTTC.

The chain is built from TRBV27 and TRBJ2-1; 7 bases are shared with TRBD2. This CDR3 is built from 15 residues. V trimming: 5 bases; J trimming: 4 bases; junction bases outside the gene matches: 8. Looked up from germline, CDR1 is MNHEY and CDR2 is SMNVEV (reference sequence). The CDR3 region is CASSTPGLPYNEQFF. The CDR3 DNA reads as TGTGCCAGCAGTACACCGGGACTACCGTACAATGAGCAGTTCTTC.

The CDR3 DNA sequence: TGTGCCAGCAGTGACTCGGCTCGGGGGAATCAGCCCCAGCATTTT. Its protein is CASSDSARGNQPQHF. This rearrangement joins TRBV6-4 to TRBJ1-5; tentative D call: TRBD1 (5 bases). Trimming left V 0 bases short and J 4 bases short, with 10 bases between. CDR1 and CDR2 (germline): MRHNA, SNTAGT. CDR3 length: 15 residues.

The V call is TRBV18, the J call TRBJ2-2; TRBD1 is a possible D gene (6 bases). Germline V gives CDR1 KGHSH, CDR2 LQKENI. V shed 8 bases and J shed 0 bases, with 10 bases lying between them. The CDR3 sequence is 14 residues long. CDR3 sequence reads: CASAGTTNTGELFF. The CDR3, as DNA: TGTGCCAGCGCCGGGACAACGAACACCGGGGAGCTGTTTTTT.

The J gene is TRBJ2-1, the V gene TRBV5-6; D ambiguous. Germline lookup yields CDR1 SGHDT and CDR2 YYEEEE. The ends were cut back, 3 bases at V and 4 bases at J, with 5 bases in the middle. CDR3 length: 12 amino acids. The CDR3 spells CASSSRYNEQFF. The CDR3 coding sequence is TGTGCCAGCAGCTCCCGGTACAATGAGCAGTTCTTC.

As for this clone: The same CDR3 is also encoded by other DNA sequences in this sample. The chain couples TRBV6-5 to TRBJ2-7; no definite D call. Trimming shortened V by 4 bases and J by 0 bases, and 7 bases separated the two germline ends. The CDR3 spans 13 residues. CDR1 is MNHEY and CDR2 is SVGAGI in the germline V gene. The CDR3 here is CASSWSSSYEQYF. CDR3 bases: TGTGCCAGCAGTTGGAGCAGCTCCTACGAGCAGTACTTC.

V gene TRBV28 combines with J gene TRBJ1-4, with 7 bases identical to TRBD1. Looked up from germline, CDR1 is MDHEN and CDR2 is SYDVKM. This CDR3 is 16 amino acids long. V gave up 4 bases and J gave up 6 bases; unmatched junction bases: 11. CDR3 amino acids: CASSSPTGARHEKLFF. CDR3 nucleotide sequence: TGTGCCAGCAGTTCCCCCACAGGGGCAAGACATGAAAAACTGTTTTTT. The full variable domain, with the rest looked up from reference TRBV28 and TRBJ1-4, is DVKVTQSSRYLVKRTGEKVFLECVQDMDHENMFWYRQDPGLGLRLIYFSYDVKMKEKGDIPEGYSVSREKKERFSLILESASTNQTSMYLCASSSPTGARHEKLFFGSGTQLSVL.

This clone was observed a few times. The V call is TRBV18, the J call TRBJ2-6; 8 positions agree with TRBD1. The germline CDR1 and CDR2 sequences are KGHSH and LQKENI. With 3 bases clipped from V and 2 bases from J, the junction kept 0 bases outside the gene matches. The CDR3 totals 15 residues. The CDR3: CASSPTGAGANVLTF. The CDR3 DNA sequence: TGTGCCAGCTCACCGACAGGGGCTGGGGCCAACGTCCTGACTTTC.

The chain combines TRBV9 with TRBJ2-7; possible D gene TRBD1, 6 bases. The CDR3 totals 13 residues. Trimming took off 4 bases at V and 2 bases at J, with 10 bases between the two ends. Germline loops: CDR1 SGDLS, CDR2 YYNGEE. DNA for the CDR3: TGTGCCAGCAGCCGGGACATCCCCTACGAGCAGTACTTC. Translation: CASSRDIPYEQYF.

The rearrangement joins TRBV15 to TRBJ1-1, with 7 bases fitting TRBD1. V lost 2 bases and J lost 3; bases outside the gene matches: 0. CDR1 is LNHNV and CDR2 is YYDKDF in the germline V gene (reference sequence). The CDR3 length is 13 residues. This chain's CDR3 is CATSRQGDTEAFF. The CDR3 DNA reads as TGTGCCACCAGCAGACAGGGGGACACTGAAGCTTTCTTT. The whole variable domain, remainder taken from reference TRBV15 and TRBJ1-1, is DAMVIQNPRYQVTQFGKPVTLSCSQTLNHNVMYWYQQKSSQAPKLLFHYYDKDFNNEADTPDNFQSRRPNTSFCFLDIRSPGLGDTAMYLCATSRQGDTEAFFGQGTRLTVV.

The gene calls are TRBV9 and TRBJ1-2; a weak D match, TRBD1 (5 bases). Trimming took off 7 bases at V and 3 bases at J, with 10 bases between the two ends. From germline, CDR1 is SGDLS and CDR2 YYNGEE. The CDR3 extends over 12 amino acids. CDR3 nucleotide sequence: TGTGCCAGCGAGGACATTTACTATGGCTACACCTTC. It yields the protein CASEDIYYGYTF.

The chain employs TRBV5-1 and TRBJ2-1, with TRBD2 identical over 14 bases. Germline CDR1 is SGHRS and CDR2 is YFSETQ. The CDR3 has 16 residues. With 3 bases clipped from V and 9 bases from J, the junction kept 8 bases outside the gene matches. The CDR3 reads CASSSLGLAGAREQFF. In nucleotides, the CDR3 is TGCGCCAGCAGCTCCCTGGGACTAGCGGGAGCGCGTGAGCAGTTCTTC.

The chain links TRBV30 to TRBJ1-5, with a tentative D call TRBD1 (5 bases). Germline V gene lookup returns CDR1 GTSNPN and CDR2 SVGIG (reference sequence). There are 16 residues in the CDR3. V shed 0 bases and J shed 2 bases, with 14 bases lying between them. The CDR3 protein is CAWSVRGGSGNQPQHF. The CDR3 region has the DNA TGTGCCTGGAGTGTAAGGGGAGGCTCGGGCAATCAGCCCCAGCATTTT. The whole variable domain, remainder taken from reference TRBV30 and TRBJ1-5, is SQTIHQWPATLVQPVGSPLSLECTVEGTSNPNLYWYRQAAGRGLQLLFYSVGIGQISSEVPQNLSASRPQDRQFILSSKKLLLSDSGFYLCAWSVRGGSGNQPQHFGDGTRLSIL.

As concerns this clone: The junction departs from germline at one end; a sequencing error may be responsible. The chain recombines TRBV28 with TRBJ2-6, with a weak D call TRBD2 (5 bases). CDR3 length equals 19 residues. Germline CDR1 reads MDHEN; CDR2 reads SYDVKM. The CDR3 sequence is CASSSLDISAPSGSNVLTF. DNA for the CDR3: TGTGCCAGCAGTTCCCTGGATATTAGCGCCCCCTCTGGGTCCAACGTCCTGACTTTC.

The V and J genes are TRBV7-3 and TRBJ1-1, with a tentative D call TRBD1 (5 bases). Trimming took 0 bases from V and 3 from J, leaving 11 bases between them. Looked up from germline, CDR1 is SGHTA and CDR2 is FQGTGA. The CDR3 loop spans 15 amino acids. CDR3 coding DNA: TGTGCCAGCAGCTTAACGGCAGGGCTAGACACTGAAGCTTTCTTT. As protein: CASSLTAGLDTEAFF.

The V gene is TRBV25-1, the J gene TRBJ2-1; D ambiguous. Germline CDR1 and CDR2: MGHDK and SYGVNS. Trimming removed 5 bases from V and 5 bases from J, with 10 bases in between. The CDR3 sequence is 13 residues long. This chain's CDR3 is CASSSPPNNEQFF. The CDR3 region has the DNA TGTGCCAGCAGTTCCCCTCCTAACAATGAGCAGTTCTTC. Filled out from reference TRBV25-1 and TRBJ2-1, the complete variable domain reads EADIYQTPRYLVIGTGKKITLECSQTMGHDKMYWYQQDPGMELHLIHYSYGVNSTEKGDLSSESTVSRIRTEHFPLTLESARPSHTSQYLCASSSPPNNEQFFGPGTRLTVL.

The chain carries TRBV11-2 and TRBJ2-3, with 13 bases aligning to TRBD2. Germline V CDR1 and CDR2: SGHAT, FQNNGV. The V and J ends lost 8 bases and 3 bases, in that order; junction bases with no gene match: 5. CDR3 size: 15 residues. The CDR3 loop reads CASVQLAGGTDTQYF. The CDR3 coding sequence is TGTGCCAGCGTCCAACTAGCGGGAGGGACAGATACGCAGTATTTT.

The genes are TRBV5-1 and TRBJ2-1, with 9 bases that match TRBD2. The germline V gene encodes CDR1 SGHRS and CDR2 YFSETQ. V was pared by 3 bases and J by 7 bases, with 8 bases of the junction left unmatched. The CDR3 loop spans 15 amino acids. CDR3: CASSSLAGGGNEQFF. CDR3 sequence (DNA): TGCGCCAGCAGCTCACTAGCGGGTGGGGGGAATGAGCAGTTCTTC.